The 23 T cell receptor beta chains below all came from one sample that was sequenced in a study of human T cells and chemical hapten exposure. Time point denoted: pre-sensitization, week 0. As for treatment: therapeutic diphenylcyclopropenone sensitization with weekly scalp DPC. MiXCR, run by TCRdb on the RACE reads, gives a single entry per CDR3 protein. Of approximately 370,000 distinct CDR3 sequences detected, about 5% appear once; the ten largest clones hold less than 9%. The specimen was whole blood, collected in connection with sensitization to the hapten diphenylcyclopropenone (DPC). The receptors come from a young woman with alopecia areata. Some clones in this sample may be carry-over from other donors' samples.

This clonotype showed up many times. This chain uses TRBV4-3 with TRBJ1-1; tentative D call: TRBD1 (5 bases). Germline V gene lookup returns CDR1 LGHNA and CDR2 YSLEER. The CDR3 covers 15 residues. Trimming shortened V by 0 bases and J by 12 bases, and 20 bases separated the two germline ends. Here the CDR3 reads CASSQDWAGQLGTFF. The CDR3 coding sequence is TGCGCCAGCAGCCAAGATTGGGCCGGACAATTAGGAACTTTCTTT.

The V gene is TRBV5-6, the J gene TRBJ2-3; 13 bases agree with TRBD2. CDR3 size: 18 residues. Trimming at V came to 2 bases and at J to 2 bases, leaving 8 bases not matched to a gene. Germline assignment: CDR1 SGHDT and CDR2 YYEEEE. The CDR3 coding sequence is TGTGCCAGCAGCTTAGGACTAGCGGGGGACCCTCTCACAGATACGCAGTATTTT. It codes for CASSLGLAGDPLTDTQYF.

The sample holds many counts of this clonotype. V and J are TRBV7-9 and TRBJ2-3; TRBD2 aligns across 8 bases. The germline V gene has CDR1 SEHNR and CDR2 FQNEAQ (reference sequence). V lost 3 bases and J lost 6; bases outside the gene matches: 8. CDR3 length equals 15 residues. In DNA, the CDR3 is TGTGCCAGCAGCTTTACGGGGGGGCCAAGGGATACGCAGTATTTT. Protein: CASSFTGGPRDTQYF.

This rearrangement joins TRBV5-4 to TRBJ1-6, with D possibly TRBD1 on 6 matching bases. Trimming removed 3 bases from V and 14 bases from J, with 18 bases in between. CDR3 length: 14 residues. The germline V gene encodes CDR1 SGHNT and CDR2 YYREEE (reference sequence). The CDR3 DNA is TGTGCCAGCAGCTATAGCAGTGAAGGGGGGACCCTCCACTTT. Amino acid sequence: CASSYSSEGGTLHF.

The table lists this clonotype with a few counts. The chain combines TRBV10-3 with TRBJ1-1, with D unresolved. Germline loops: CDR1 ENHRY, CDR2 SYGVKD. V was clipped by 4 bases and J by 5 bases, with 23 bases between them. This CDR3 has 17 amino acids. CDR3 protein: CAISVLGIGVSGTEAFF. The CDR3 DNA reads TGTGCCATCAGTGTTCTCGGCATAGGTGTCTCGGGTACTGAAGCTTTCTTT.

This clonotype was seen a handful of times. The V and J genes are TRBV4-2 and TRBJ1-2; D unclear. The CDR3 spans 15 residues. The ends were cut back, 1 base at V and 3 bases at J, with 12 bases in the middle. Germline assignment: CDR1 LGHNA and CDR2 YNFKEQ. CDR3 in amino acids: CASSQGDISDYGYTF. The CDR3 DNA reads TGTGCCAGCAGCCAAGGTGACATATCCGACTATGGCTACACCTTC.

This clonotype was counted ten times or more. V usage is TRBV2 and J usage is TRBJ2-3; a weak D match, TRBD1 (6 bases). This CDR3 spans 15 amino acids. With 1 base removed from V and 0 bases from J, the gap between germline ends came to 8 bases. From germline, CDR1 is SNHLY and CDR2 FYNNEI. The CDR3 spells CASSEGTASTDTQYF. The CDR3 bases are TGTGCCAGCAGTGAAGGGACAGCTAGCACAGATACGCAGTATTTT.

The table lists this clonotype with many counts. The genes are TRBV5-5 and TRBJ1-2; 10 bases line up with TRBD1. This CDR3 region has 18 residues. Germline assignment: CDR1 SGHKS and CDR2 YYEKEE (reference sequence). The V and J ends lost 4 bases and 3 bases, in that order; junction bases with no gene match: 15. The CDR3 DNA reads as TGTGCCAGCAGCCACCCCCGGGACAGGGGTAGGTTTGACTATGGCTACACCTTC. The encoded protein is CASSHPRDRGRFDYGYTF.

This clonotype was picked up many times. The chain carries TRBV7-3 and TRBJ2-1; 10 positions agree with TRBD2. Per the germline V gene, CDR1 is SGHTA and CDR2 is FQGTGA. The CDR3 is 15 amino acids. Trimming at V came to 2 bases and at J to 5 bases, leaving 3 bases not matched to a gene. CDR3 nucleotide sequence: TGTGCCAGCAGCTTAGCTAGCGGGGGCGACAATGAGCAGTTCTTC. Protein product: CASSLASGGDNEQFF.

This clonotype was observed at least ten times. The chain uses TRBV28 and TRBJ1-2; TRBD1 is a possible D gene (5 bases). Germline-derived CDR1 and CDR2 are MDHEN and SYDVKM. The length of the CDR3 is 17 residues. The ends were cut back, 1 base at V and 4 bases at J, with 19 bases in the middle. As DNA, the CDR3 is TGTGCCAGCAGTTTATACGGGACGCCTGCAGGGAGCTATGGCTACACCTTC. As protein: CASSLYGTPAGSYGYTF.

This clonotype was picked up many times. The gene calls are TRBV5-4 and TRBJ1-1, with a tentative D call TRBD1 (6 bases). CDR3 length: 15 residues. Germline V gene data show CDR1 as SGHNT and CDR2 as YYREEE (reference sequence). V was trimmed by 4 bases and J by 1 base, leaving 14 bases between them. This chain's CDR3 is CASSRTGKGNTEAFF. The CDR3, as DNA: TGTGCCAGCAGCCGTACAGGGAAAGGGAACACTGAAGCTTTCTTT. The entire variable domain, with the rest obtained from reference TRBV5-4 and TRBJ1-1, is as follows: ETGVTQSPTHLIKTRGQQVTLRCSSQSGHNTVSWYQQALGQGPQFIFQYYREEENGRGNFPPRFSGLQFPNYSSELNVNALELDDSALYLCASSRTGKGNTEAFFGQGTRLTVV.

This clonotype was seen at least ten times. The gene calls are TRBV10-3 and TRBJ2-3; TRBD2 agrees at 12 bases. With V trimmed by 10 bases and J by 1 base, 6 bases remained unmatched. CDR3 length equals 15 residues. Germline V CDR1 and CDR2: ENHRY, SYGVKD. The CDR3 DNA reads TGTGCCACCAGGACTAGCGGGACGGGCACAGATACGCAGTATTTT. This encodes CATRTSGTGTDTQYF.

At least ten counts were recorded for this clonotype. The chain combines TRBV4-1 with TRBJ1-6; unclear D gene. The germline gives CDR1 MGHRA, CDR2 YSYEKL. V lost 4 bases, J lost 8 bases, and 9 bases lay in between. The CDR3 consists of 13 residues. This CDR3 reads CASSRLLDSPLHF. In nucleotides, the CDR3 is TGCGCCAGCAGCCGTTTACTAGATTCACCCCTCCACTTT.

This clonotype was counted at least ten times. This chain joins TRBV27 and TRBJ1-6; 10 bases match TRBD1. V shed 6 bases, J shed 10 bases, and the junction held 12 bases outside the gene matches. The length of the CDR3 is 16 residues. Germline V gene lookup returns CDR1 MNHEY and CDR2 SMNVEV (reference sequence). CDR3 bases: TGTGCCAGCAGATCCCAATCCGGGACAGGGGACTCACCCCTCCACTTT. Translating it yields CASRSQSGTGDSPLHF.

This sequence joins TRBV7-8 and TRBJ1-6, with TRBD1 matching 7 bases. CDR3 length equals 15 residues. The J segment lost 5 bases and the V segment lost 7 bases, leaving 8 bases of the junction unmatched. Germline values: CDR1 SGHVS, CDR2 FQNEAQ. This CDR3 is CASNDREGNNSPLHF. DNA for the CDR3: TGTGCCAGCAACGACAGGGAGGGAAATAATTCACCCCTCCACTTT.

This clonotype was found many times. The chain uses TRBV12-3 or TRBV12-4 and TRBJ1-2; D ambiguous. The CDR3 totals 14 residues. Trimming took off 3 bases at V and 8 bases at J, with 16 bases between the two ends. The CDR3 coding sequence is TGTGCCAGCAGTTTTTCGACCAGTGGTTACGGCTACACCTTC. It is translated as CASSFSTSGYGYTF.

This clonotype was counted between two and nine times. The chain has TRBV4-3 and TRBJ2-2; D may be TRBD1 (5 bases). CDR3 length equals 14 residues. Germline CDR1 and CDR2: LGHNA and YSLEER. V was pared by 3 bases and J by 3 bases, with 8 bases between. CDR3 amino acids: CASSQGRDTGELFF. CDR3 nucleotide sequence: TGCGCCAGCAGCCAGGGGCGCGACACCGGGGAGCTGTTTTTT.

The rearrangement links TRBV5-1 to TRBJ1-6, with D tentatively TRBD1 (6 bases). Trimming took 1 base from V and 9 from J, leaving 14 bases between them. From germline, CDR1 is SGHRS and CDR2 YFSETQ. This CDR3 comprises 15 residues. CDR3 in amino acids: CASSLTGGLGSPLHF. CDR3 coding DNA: TGCGCCAGCAGCTTGACTGGGGGCCTGGGTTCACCCCTCCACTTT. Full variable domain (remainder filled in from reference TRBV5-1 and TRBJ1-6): KAGVTQTPRYLIKTRGQQVTLSCSPISGHRSVSWYQQTPGQGLQFLFEYFSETQRNKGNFPGRFSGRQFSNSRSEMNVSTLELGDSALYLCASSLTGGLGSPLHFGNGTRLTVT.

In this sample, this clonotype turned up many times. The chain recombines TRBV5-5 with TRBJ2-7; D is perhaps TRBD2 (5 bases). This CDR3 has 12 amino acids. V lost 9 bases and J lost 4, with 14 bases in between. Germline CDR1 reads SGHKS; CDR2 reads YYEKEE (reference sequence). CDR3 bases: TGTGCCACATCATTCGGGGTATACGAGCAGTACTTC. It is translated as CATSFGVYEQYF.

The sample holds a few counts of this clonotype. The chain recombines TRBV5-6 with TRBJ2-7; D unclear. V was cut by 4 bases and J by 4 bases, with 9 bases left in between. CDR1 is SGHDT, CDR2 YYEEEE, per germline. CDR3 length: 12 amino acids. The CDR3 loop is CASSTFQYEQYF. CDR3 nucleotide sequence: TGTGCCAGCAGCACCTTTCAATACGAGCAGTACTTC.

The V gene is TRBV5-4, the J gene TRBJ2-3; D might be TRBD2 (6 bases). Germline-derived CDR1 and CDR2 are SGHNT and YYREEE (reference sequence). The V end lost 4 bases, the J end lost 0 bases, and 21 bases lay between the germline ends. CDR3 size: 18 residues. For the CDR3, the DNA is TGTGCCAGCAGCCCCAGACTAGGAACTCAGTCTAGCACAGATACGCAGTATTTT. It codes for CASSPRLGTQSSTDTQYF.

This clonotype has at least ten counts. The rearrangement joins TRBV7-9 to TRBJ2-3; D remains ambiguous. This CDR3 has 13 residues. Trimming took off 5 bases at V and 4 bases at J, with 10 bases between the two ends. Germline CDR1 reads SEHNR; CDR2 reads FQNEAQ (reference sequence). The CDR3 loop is CASSPQGSDTQYF. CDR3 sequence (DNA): TGTGCCAGCAGCCCGCAAGGATCAGATACGCAGTATTTT. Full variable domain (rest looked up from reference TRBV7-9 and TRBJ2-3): DTGVSQNPRHKITKRGQNVTFRCDPISEHNRLYWYRQTLGQGPEFLTYFQNEAQLEKSRLLSDRFSAERPKGSFSTLEIQRTEQGDSAMYLCASSPQGSDTQYFGPGTRLTVL.

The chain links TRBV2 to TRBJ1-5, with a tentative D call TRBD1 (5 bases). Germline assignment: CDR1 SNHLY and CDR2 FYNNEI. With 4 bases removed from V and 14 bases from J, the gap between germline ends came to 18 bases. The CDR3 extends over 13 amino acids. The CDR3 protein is CASSGDLPGPKHF. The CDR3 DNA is TGTGCCAGCAGTGGGGACCTCCCGGGACCCAAGCATTTT.